The TCR beta chain described here comes from a study of T cells in Graves' hyperthyroidism and ophthalmopathy. From RNA transcripts, TCR beta CDR3 regions were amplified. First-round RT-PCR with HTBI primers amplified the TCR CDR3 region. TCRdb called the multiplex PCR reads again in MiXCR, with one record for every CDR3 protein. The repertoire consists of 700,000 or so distinct CDR3 sequences, with over 15% occurring once and the leading ten covering approximately 8%. The V end lost 0 bases, the J end lost 0 bases, and 14 bases lay between the germline ends. Germline V lookup: CDR1 DFQATT, CDR2 SNEGSKA (reference sequence). The CDR3 spans 16 residues.

V gene TRBV20-1 combines with J gene TRBJ1-1; no reliable D call. Sequencing input: blood. The origin of this receptor is a young man with Graves' hyperthyroidism. The chain's CDR3 is CSARDSRLLMNTEAFF. The CDR3 DNA sequence: TGCAGTGCTAGAGATTCTCGACTCCTAATGAACACTGAAGCTTTCTTT.